The present entry profiles one TCR beta chain with its context. The antigen is unknown. The sample comes from a study of beta chain features in type 1 diabetes. Study conclusions and caveats: People with Type 1 diabetes carried modestly yet significantly shorter TCRB CDR3s in all four CD4+ subsets.

This CDR3 has 14 amino acids. Germline V lookup: CDR1 SNHLY, CDR2 FYNNEI. V was pared by 9 bases and J by 7 bases, with 8 bases of the junction left unmatched. Expressed TCRB transcripts were sequenced, since all the RNA that had been isolated was reverse transcribed. The protocol was immunoSEQ multiplex PCR, while the TCRdb copy is restricted to in-frame clones and leaves out a portion. This sample has under 300,000 clones, with roughly 22% found just once. Sorting with CD45RO/CCR7/CD25/CD127/CD95/CD27 yielded naive, central memory, regulatory and stem-like memory CD4+ cells. The TCR sequence derives from a woman aged 40 to 49 with type 1 diabetes. The chain joins TRBV2 to TRBJ2-2, with 10 bases aligning to TRBD1. Sequenced material: naive CD4+ T cells from blood. This CDR3 is CASASDRGVGELFF. The CDR3 DNA is TGTGCCAGTGCGTCGGACAGGGGGGTCGGGGAGCTGTTTTTT.